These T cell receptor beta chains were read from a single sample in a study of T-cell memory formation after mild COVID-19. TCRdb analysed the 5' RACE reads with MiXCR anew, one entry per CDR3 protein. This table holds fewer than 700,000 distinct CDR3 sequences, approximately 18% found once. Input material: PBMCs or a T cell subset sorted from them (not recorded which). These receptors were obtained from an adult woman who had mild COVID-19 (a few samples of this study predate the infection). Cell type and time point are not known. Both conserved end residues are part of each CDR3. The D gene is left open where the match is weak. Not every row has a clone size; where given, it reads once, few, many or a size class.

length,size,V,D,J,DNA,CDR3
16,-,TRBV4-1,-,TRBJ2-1,TGCGCCAGCAGCCAGACGGACAGTCCACCCTACAATGAGCAGTTCTTC,CASSQTDSPPYNEQFF
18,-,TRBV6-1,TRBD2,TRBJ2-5,TGTGCCAGCAGTGAATGGGGCGGGGGGCCGCCTCTCCAAGAGACCCAGTACTTC,CASSEWGGGPPLQETQYF
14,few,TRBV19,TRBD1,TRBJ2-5,TGTGCCAGTAGTACCCGACAGGGTTTGGAGACCCAGTACTTC,CASSTRQGLETQYF
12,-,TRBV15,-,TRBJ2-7,TGTGCCACCAGCACCGGGGCCTACGAGCAGTACTTC,CATSTGAYEQYF
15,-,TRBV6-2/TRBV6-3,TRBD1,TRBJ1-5,TGTGCCAGCAGCTATGCCGCAGGGGGGAATCAGCCCCAGCATTTT,CASSYAAGGNQPQHF
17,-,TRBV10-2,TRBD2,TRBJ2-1,TGCGCCAGCAGGACTAGCGGGACCTTCAATTACTACAATGAGCAGTTCTTC,CASRTSGTFNYYNEQFF
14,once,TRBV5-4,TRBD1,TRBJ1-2,TGTGCCAGCAGCTGGGACAGGGGAGTCTATGGCTACACCTTC,CASSWDRGVYGYTF
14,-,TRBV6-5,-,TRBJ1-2,TGTGCCAGCAGTTACGGCATACTAACGGGAGGCTACACCTTC,CASSYGILTGGYTF
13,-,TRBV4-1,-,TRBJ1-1,TGCGCCAGCAGCCTTTGGGGGCGTCCTGAAGCTTTCTTT,CASSLWGRPEAFF
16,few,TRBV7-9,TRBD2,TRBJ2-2,TGTGCCAGCAGCTTACTAGCGGGGTTTAACACCGGGGAGCTGTTTTTT,CASSLLAGFNTGELFF
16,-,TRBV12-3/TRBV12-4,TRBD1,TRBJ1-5,TGTGCCAGCAGTTCCGGGACAGGGTCAGTACGTCAGCCCCAGCATTTT,CASSSGTGSVRQPQHF
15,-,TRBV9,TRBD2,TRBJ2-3,TGTGCCAGCAGCGTAACTAGCGGGGCAACAGATACGCAGTATTTT,CASSVTSGATDTQYF
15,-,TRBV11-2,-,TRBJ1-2,TGTGCCAGCAGCTTAGAACCGGCCTCTAACTATGGCTACACCTTC,CASSLEPASNYGYTF
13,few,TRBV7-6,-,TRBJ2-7,TGTGCCAGCAGCTTAGTTACAGGGAACGAGCAGTACTTC,CASSLVTGNEQYF
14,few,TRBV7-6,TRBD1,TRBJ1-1,TGTGCCAGCAGCTCTGACAGGGAGAACACTGAAGCTTTCTTT,CASSSDRENTEAFF
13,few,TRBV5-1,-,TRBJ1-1,TGCGCCAGCAGCCCGGACACCCTATCAGAAGCTTTCTTT,CASSPDTLSEAFF
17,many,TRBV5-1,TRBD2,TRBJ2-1,TGCGCCAGCAGCTTGGCCATGGCTAGCGGGGGGTACAATGAGCAGTTCTTC,CASSLAMASGGYNEQFF
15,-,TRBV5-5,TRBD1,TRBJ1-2,TGTGCCAGCAGCTTGGACAGGGGGCTTAACTATGGCTACACCTTC,CASSLDRGLNYGYTF
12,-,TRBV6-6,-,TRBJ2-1,TGTGCCAGCAAGCTACTAAACAATGAGCAGTTCTTC,CASKLLNNEQFF
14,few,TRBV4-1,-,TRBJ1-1,TGCGCCAGCAGCCAAGTTCAGAAGAACACTGAAGCTTTCTTT,CASSQVQKNTEAFF
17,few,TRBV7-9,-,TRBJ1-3,TGTGCCAGCAGCTTAGCATTCACATCCCTAGGGGGAAACACCATATATTTT,CASSLAFTSLGGNTIYF
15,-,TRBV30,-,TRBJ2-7,TGTGCCTGGAGTACCACCCGGGGGCCTACCTACGAGCAGTACTTC,CAWSTTRGPTYEQYF
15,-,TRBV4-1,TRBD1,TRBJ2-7,TGCGCCAGCAGCCAAAACAGGGGATACTCCTACGAGCAGTACTTC,CASSQNRGYSYEQYF
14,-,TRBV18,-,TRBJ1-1,TGTGCCAGCTCACCGCAGAAGTTGAACACTGAAGCTTTCTTT,CASSPQKLNTEAFF
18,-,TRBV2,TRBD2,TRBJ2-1,TGTGCCAGCAGTTATCTTGTTAGCGGGAGGGCTTTGGACAATGAGCAGTTCTTC,CASSYLVSGRALDNEQFF
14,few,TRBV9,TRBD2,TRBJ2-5,TGTGCCAGCAGCCGCGGGGGGCGGGAAGAGACCCAGTACTTC,CASSRGGREETQYF
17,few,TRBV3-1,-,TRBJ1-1,TGTGCCAGCCCGACCCCAGAATGGGCCGGGACGAACACTGAAGCTTTCTTT,CASPTPEWAGTNTEAFF
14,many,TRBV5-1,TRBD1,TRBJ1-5,TGCGCCAGCAGCCCCGGGACAGGGAATCAGCCCCAGCATTTT,CASSPGTGNQPQHF
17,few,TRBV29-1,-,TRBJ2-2,TGCAGCGCCCTACCCCAGGGAGGCCGGGGGAACACCGGGGAGCTGTTTTTT,CSALPQGGRGNTGELFF
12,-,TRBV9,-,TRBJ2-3,TGTGCCAGCAGCGTCTCCGCAGATACGCAGTATTTT,CASSVSADTQYF
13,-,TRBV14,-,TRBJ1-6,TGTGCCAGCAGCGCCCGACTGAATTCACCCCTCCACTTT,CASSARLNSPLHF
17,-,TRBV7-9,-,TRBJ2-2,TGTGCCAGCAGCCCCACGAGGGGACAAATGAACACCGGGGAGCTGTTTTTT,CASSPTRGQMNTGELFF
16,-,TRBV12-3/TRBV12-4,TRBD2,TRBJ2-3,TGTGCCAGCAGTTTGGGACTAGCGGGGCGGCAAGATACGCAGTATTTT,CASSLGLAGRQDTQYF
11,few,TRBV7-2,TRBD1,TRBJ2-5,TGTGCCAGCAGCAAGGGACAGTTACAGTACTTC,CASSKGQLQYF
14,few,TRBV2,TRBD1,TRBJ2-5,TGTGCCAGCAGTGAGGACAGGGGAATGGAGACCCAGTACTTC,CASSEDRGMETQYF
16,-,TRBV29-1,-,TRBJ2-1,TGCAGCGTTGAAGGGTCCAGGGCGGGCTCCTACAATGAGCAGTTCTTC,CSVEGSRAGSYNEQFF
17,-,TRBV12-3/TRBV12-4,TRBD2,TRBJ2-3,TGTGCCAGCAGAAACCCGGGACTAGCGGGGCGGGGAGATACGCAGTATTTT,CASRNPGLAGRGDTQYF
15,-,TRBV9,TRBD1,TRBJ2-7,TGTGCCAGCAGCGTAGGGGACAGGCCAACCTACGAGCAGTACTTC,CASSVGDRPTYEQYF
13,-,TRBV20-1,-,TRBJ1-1,TGCAGTGCTAGTCGGCAGGGTCCCGCTGAAGCTTTCTTT,CSASRQGPAEAFF
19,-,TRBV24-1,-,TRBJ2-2,TGTGCCACCAGTGATTTGCCCTCCCGGGTAGAAGCGAACACCGGGGAGCTGTTTTTT,CATSDLPSRVEANTGELFF
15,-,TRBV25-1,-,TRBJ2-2,TGTGCCAGCACCCCTGTGGTAGGGGAGGACGGGGAGCTGTTTTTT,CASTPVVGEDGELFF
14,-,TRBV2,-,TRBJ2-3,TGTGCCAGCAGTCGAACGACCCCTACAGATACGCAGTATTTT,CASSRTTPTDTQYF
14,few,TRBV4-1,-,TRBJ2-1,TGCGCCAGCAGCCAAGGCCGGATCCAGAATGAGCAGTTCTTC,CASSQGRIQNEQFF
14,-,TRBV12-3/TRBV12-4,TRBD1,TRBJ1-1,TGTGCCAGCAGTAACCGACAGGGTACCACTGAAGCTTTCTTT,CASSNRQGTTEAFF
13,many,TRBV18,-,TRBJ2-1,TGTGCCAGCTCAATCCGACCGGCGAGTGAGCAGTTCTTC,CASSIRPASEQFF